These 10 T cell receptor beta chains were sequenced from one sample in a study of blood T cell repertoires in COVID-19. Data came from immunoSEQ multiplex PCR; TCRdb stores just in-frame clones and leaves some out. Among 310,000 or so clones listed, around 89% were seen once. The source material was peripheral blood. The origin of the receptors is a woman aged 45-60 years with active or convalescent COVID-19.

This chain joins TRBV27 and TRBJ1-2; D is ambiguous. CDR3 length: 13 amino acids. The V gene's germline CDR1 is MNHEY and CDR2 SMNVEV (reference sequence). Trimming left V 4 bases short and J 3 bases short, with 9 bases between. The CDR3 DNA reads as TGTGCCAGCAGTTCAGGATCTTACTATGGCTACACCTTC. As protein: CASSSGSYYGYTF.

This clone has only one observation. The genes are TRBV10-3 and TRBJ1-2; 12 nucleotides line up with TRBD1. Germline V CDR1 and CDR2: ENHRY, SYGVKD. This CDR3 is 17 amino acids long. V shed 6 bases and J 6 bases; nucleotides not matched to a gene: 14. The CDR3 protein is CAISSGPGTGGQDGYTF. The CDR3 DNA reads TGTGCCATCAGCTCGGGGCCCGGGACAGGGGGCCAAGATGGCTACACCTTC.

J is TRBJ1-6 and V is TRBV27; perhaps TRBD1 as D (5 bases). Germline CDR1 is MNHEY and CDR2 is SMNVEV (reference sequence). The CDR3 spans 16 residues. Trimming stripped 3 bases from V and 9 bases from J, with 18 bases between. The CDR3 DNA follows: TGTGCCAGCAGTTTGGTAAGGGGTAGTCCGGTTTCACCCCTCCACTTT. Its translation: CASSLVRGSPVSPLHF.

V gene TRBV5-5 combines with J gene TRBJ1-5; D is perhaps TRBD1 (6 bases). The CDR3 length is 14 residues. V was clipped by 4 bases and J by 3 bases, with 11 bases between them. Germline-derived CDR1 and CDR2 are SGHKS and YYEKEE (reference sequence). The CDR3 reads CASSRGQSNQPQHF. The CDR3, as DNA: TGTGCCAGCAGCCGAGGACAGTCCAATCAGCCCCAGCATTTT.

This chain uses TRBV30 with TRBJ1-5; D is undetermined. In germline, CDR1 is GTSNPN, CDR2 SVGIG (reference sequence). The CDR3 sequence is 12 residues long. Trimming took off 4 bases at V and 2 bases at J, with 6 bases between the two ends. The CDR3 protein is CAWNSGNQPQHF. CDR3 nucleotides: TGTGCCTGGAATAGTGGCAATCAGCCCCAGCATTTT.

The gene calls are TRBV9 and TRBJ1-6, with a weak D call TRBD1 (5 bases). Trimming left V 4 bases short and J 0 bases short, with 8 bases between. Per the germline V gene, CDR1 is SGDLS and CDR2 is YYNGEE. CDR3 size: 15 residues. The CDR3 DNA reads TGTGCCAGCAGCCGGGGGAGCTCCTATAATTCACCCCTCCACTTT. Translated, it gives CASSRGSSYNSPLHF.

The gene calls are TRBV6-2 or TRBV6-3 and TRBJ2-1, with 10 nucleotides matching TRBD2. The CDR3 is made up of 16 amino acids. In germline, CDR1 is MNHEY, CDR2 SVGEGT. Germline trimming cut 2 bases from V and 9 bases from J; bases unmatched to any gene: 10. CDR3 sequence (DNA): TGTGCCAGCAGTTACGGCGGGGCTAGCGGGAGCAGTGAGCAGTTCTTC. Translating gives CASSYGGASGSSEQFF.

The rearrangement links TRBV30 to TRBJ1-6; a weak D match, TRBD1 (5 bases). V was clipped by 0 bases and J by 7 bases, with 13 bases between them. From germline, CDR1 is GTSNPN and CDR2 SVGIG (reference sequence). The CDR3 is made up of 15 amino acids. The CDR3 loop is CAWSVIGVENSPLHF. CDR3 sequence (DNA): TGTGCCTGGAGTGTAATAGGGGTTGAAAATTCACCCCTCCACTTT.

The chain couples TRBV9 to TRBJ2-2, with 9 nucleotides matching TRBD2. Trimming took 3 bases from V and 5 from J; bases not matched to a gene: 5. Per the germline V gene, CDR1 is SGDLS and CDR2 is YYNGEE. This CDR3 spans 15 amino acids. The DNA of the CDR3 is TGTGCCAGCAGCGAGGGGACTAGCCGTACCGGGGAGCTGTTTTTT. This gives the protein CASSEGTSRTGELFF.

The rearrangement links TRBV28 to TRBJ1-2; 8 bases agree with TRBD1. CDR1 and CDR2 (germline): MDHEN, SYDVKM. The CDR3 consists of 16 residues. J gave up 6 bases and V 2 bases, and 11 bases lay outside the gene matches. In nucleotides, the CDR3 is TGTGCCAGCAGTTTAGTCGCCTTAACAGGGGGACATGGCTACACCTTC. Its protein is CASSLVALTGGHGYTF.